Each of the 6 T cell receptor beta chains below was sequenced from the same sample in a study of shared clonotypes between healthy human individuals. The table came from immunoSEQ multiplex PCR; TCRdb's copy has only in-frame clones and leaves some out. The repertoire includes around 1.4 million clones, about 98.5% of them detected once, and 0.3% to 0.45% sits in the top ten. Specimen: naive CD4+ T cells sorted from blood. Subset noted: CD45RA+ positively selected. These receptor sequences come from a young man in good health.

The DNA for the CDR3 is TGCAGTGCAAACAAAATGGAGACCCAGTACTTC. This codes for CSANKMETQYF. The V and J genes are TRBV20-1 and TRBJ2-5; D uncertain. Trimming took 6 bases from V and 5 from J, leaving 10 bases between them. The CDR3 totals 11 residues. Germline CDR1 DFQATT, CDR2 SNEGSKA (reference sequence).

The chain is built from TRBV7-9 and TRBJ2-7; 7 bases fit TRBD1. The CDR3 contains 15 residues. Looked up from germline, CDR1 is SEHNR and CDR2 is FQNEAQ (reference sequence). Unmatched junction bases numbered 6, after V lost 2 bases and J lost 2 bases. DNA for the CDR3: TGTGCCAGCAGCTTATCTAAAGGGACAGCCTACGAGCAGTACTTC. Translation gives CASSLSKGTAYEQYF.

This sequence joins TRBV5-1 and TRBJ2-6; D not certain. V was clipped by 1 base and J by 0 bases, with 8 bases between them. The CDR3 extends over 16 amino acids. Germline loops: CDR1 SGHRS, CDR2 YFSETQ. For the CDR3, the DNA is TGCGCCAGCAGCTTGTCGGGCGGCTCTGGGGCCAACGTCCTGACTTTC. It is translated as CASSLSGGSGANVLTF.

The V gene is TRBV5-1, the J gene TRBJ1-4, with D uncertain. V lost 7 bases and J 2 bases, leaving 21 bases between the germline ends. In germline, CDR1 is SGHRS, CDR2 YFSETQ. There are 17 residues in the CDR3. In nucleotides, the CDR3 is TGCGCCAGCTCCGAGAGGGCCAGCATGGGGACTAATGAAAAACTGTTTTTT. Encoded protein: CASSERASMGTNEKLFF.

To note about this clone: This sample also contains other DNA sequences that code for the same CDR3. The chain has TRBV6-1 and TRBJ1-1; tentative D call: TRBD1 (5 bases). Germline V gene data show CDR1 as MNHNS and CDR2 as SASEGT. The CDR3 has 13 amino acids. The V gene lost 4 bases and the J gene lost 1 base, with 7 bases spanning the gap. The CDR3 sequence is CASSVQGNTEAFF. CDR3 coding DNA: TGTGCCAGCAGTGTGCAGGGGAACACTGAAGCTTTCTTT.

The V call is TRBV5-1, the J call TRBJ2-5; 10 nucleotides agree with TRBD2. Unmatched junction bases numbered 5, after V lost 3 bases and J lost 3 bases. CDR1 SGHRS and CDR2 YFSETQ come from the germline V gene. This CDR3 spans 15 amino acids. In nucleotides, the CDR3 is TGCGCCAGCAGCTCATCCGGGACTAGCGAAGAGACCCAGTACTTC. This encodes CASSSSGTSEETQYF.